Each of the 18 T cell receptor beta chains below was sequenced from the same sample in a study of blood T cells in healthy people across ages. Sample-barcoded 5' priming and a J-beta primer mix drove a second PCR of 7 to 11 cycles. MiXCR was run by TCRdb on the 5' RACE reads, yielding one entry per CDR3 protein. The sample has around 800,000 distinct CDR3 sequences, approximately 53% seen once; the top ten hold about 42%. Sequencing was performed on blood. The receptors come from an older man in good health.

The chain combines TRBV5-1 with TRBJ2-1; a weak D match, TRBD2 (5 bases). Germline-derived CDR1 and CDR2 are SGHRS and YFSETQ. The CDR3 extends over 14 amino acids. V dropped 6 bases and J dropped 5 bases, with 15 bases sitting between them. The CDR3 region has the DNA TGCGCCAGCAAATTTGACGGAGGCCACAATGAGCAGTTCTTC. Translated, it gives CASKFDGGHNEQFF.

This clonotype was observed at least ten times. The rearrangement uses TRBV29-1 and TRBJ2-3; no reliable D call. The CDR3 loop spans 12 amino acids. V dropped 7 bases and J dropped 8 bases, with 16 bases sitting between them. The germline V gene has CDR1 SQVTM and CDR2 ANQGSEA. The CDR3 reads CSGRALVGTQYF. CDR3 DNA sequence: TGCAGCGGAAGGGCCCTTGTTGGTACGCAGTATTTT.

Comment on this clonotype: Germline is not matched at one junction end, which may reflect a read error. V is TRBV5-6 and J is TRBJ2-7; the D call may be TRBD1 or TRBD2 (5 bases each). This CDR3 has 13 amino acids. Germline values: CDR1 SGHDT, CDR2 YYEEEE. CDR3 nucleotides: TGTGCCAGCAGCAGGGACGGATTCTACGAGCGGTACTTC. Its translation is CASSRDGFYERYF.

The chain has TRBV12-3 or TRBV12-4 and TRBJ2-7; 11 bases agree with TRBD1. After removal of 5 bases from V and 4 bases from J, the junction contained 7 bases not matched to a gene. The CDR3 length is 15 residues. CDR3 sequence (DNA): TGTGCCAGCAGTACGAGGACAGGGGGCGTATACGAGCAGTACTTC. This sequence encodes CASSTRTGGVYEQYF.

This clonotype was detected a few times. V usage is TRBV25-1 and J usage is TRBJ2-7; D is unclear. The germline gives CDR1 MGHDK, CDR2 SYGVNS. This CDR3 contains 14 residues. V was trimmed by 0 bases and J by 2 bases, leaving 8 bases between them. CDR3 in amino acids: CASSEYKGTYEQYF. As DNA, the CDR3 is TGTGCCAGCAGTGAATATAAGGGAACCTACGAGCAGTACTTC.

This clonotype was seen more than once but under ten times. J is TRBJ2-3 and V is TRBV20-1; TRBD2 agrees at 10 bases. There are 18 residues in the CDR3. Germline V gives CDR1 DFQATT, CDR2 SNEGSKA (reference sequence). The J segment lost 5 bases and the V segment lost 0 bases, leaving 14 bases of the junction unmatched. The DNA of the CDR3 is TGCAGTGCTAGAGATCCTGGCGCTAGCGGGAGCTTGGGAGATACGCAGTATTTT. It is translated as CSARDPGASGSLGDTQYF.

This rearrangement joins TRBV5-4 to TRBJ1-1, with 8 bases fitting TRBD1. The junction had 4 bases not matched to a gene; V was cut back by 0 bases and J by 0 bases. This CDR3 has 16 residues. In germline, CDR1 is SGHNT, CDR2 YYREEE (reference sequence). The CDR3 sequence is CASSLAPRGLNTEAFF. The CDR3 region has the DNA TGTGCCAGCAGCTTGGCCCCCAGGGGGCTGAACACTGAAGCTTTCTTT.

This clonotype was counted between two and nine times. The chain is built from TRBV6-5 and TRBJ2-4, with 7 bases aligning to TRBD1. The CDR3 consists of 15 residues. The V segment lost 5 bases and the J segment 6 bases; nucleotides outside the gene matches: 10. CDR1 and CDR2 (germline): MNHEY, SVGAGI. The CDR3 here is CASSPYTGVGNIQYF. CDR3 bases: TGTGCCAGCAGTCCCTATACAGGGGTGGGAAACATTCAGTACTTC.

A few counts support this clonotype. This rearrangement joins TRBV3-1 to TRBJ2-7, with D perhaps TRBD1 (6 bases). The J call is doubtful: the DNA matches TRBJ2-5 better. Germline CDR1 is LGHDT and CDR2 is YNNKEL (reference sequence). The CDR3 loop spans 14 amino acids. CDR3 in amino acids: CASCRDTRQETQYF. The CDR3 DNA follows: TGTGCCAGCTGCCGGGACACTAGACAAGAGACCCAGTACTTC.

V is TRBV7-9 and J is TRBJ2-5; D is unresolved. The J call may be in error: the DNA end matches TRBJ2-7 better. Germline-derived CDR1 and CDR2 are SEHNR and FQNEAQ (reference sequence). This CDR3 spans 13 amino acids. The CDR3 DNA follows: TGTGCCAGCAGCCGATACGCAATCGGCGAGCAGTACTTC. It specifies CASSRYAIGEQYF.

This clonotype was detected only once. Possible read error: a much larger clone is one base away. The rearrangement uses TRBV7-2 and TRBJ2-5; possible D gene TRBD2, 6 bases. CDR1 and CDR2 (germline): SGHTA, FQGNSA. The V gene lost 10 bases and the J gene lost 11 bases, with 20 bases spanning the gap. The CDR3 is 12 residues long. The CDR3 coding sequence is TGTGCCACTCGTGGGAGGTCTTGGGAGCAGTACTTC. Amino acids: CATRGRSWEQYF.

This chain uses TRBV9 with TRBJ2-3; D not resolved. There are 14 residues in the CDR3. Trimming cost V 4 bases and J 3 bases, with 12 bases left between them. CDR1 is SGDLS and CDR2 is YYNGEE in the germline V gene. The CDR3 spells CASSPNFGTDTQYF. The CDR3 DNA reads TGTGCCAGCAGCCCAAACTTCGGAACAGATACGCAGTATTTT.

This clonotype has a handful of counts. The chain joins TRBV2 to TRBJ1-1; D is uncertain. Trimming took off 6 bases at V and 1 base at J, with 9 bases between the two ends. From germline, CDR1 is SNHLY and CDR2 FYNNEI. The CDR3 sequence is 13 residues long. CDR3 bases: TGTGCCAGCAGCCAGGTTTGGAACACTGAAGCTTTCTTT. This encodes CASSQVWNTEAFF. Supplemented by reference TRBV2 and TRBJ1-1, the full variable domain reads EPEVTQTPSHQVTQMGQEVILRCVPISNHLYFYWYRQILGQKVEFLVSFYNNEISEKSEIFDDQFSVERPDGSNFTLKIRSTKLEDSAMYFCASSQVWNTEAFFGQGTRLTVV.

The chain carries TRBV28 and TRBJ2-5; tentatively, D is TRBD2 (6 bases). The germline V gene has CDR1 MDHEN and CDR2 SYDVKM. This CDR3 comprises 14 residues. V was shortened by 5 bases and J by 11 bases, with 21 bases between the two germline ends. CDR3 protein: CASSPPGAVNEQYF. The CDR3 DNA sequence: TGTGCCAGCAGTCCGCCGGGAGCCGTAAATGAGCAGTACTTC.

This clonotype counts as medium-sized. The gene calls are TRBV29-1 and TRBJ2-7; D might be TRBD2 (5 bases). Trimming removed 4 bases at V and 7 bases at J, with 8 bases between. The CDR3 consists of 10 residues. Germline CDR1 SQVTM, CDR2 ANQGSEA. In DNA, the CDR3 is TGCAGCGTTGGGAGGTTGGAGCAGTACTTC. It encodes CSVGRLEQYF.

The chain is built from TRBV2 and TRBJ1-6; the match to TRBD1 covers 9 bases. J was trimmed by 7 bases and V by 6 bases; bases with no gene match: 7. Germline CDR1 reads SNHLY; CDR2 reads FYNNEI. The CDR3 is 15 amino acids. CDR3 sequence (DNA): TGTGCCAGCAGGGAGGGGACAGGGATGAATTCACCCCTCCACTTT. This translates into CASREGTGMNSPLHF.

This chain links TRBV6-5 with TRBJ2-5; tentative D call: TRBD1 (5 bases). The V end was cut by 8 bases, the J end by 1 base, with 8 bases between. CDR1 MNHEY and CDR2 SVGAGI come from the germline V gene. CDR3 length: 12 amino acids. The CDR3 nucleotides are TGTGCCAGCGGGGCAAGCCAAGAGACCCAGTACTTC. Protein: CASGASQETQYF.

This chain uses TRBV6-6 with TRBJ1-3; D is perhaps TRBD1 (5 bases). CDR3 length equals 14 residues. V lost 2 bases and J 4 bases, leaving 9 bases between the germline ends. Germline V CDR1 and CDR2: MNHNY, SVGAGI (reference sequence). The CDR3 loop is CASSYGTSGNTIYF. CDR3 in DNA: TGTGCCAGCAGTTACGGGACCTCCGGAAACACCATATATTTT.